Listed here is a single T cell receptor beta chain. As yet, its antigen is unknown. The data stem from a study of blood T cells in healthy people across ages. Study findings and constraints: It was not known whether donors were CMV positive (a possible confounder of expanded clonotype changes).

Per individual sample, total RNA of at least 5 micrograms was extracted. CDR3 length: 13 residues. Trimming left V 1 base short and J 4 bases short, with 9 bases between. The germline V gene encodes CDR1 SQVTM and CDR2 ANQGSEA. Through a sample-barcoded 5' primer and a J-beta primer mix, a second PCR was run for roughly 7 to 12 cycles. A template-switch adaptor with 12 random nucleotides tagged each cDNA molecule. MiXCR, applied by TCRdb to the 5' RACE reads, yields one record per CDR3 protein. Seen here are approximately 600,000 distinct CDR3 sequences, approximately 59% observed once, and the top ten hold approximately 37%.

The rearrangement uses TRBV29-1 and TRBJ2-3, with a weak D call TRBD1 (5 bases). Sequenced input: blood. This receptor was obtained from a man in his 60s in good health. The chain's CDR3 is CSVEAIGADTQYF. The DNA for the CDR3 is TGCAGCGTTGAAGCGATAGGGGCAGATACGCAGTATTTT.